This record looks at one TCR beta chain sequence and its context. Its specific antigen is unknown. No base quality values were provided; no much bigger clone lies one nucleotide off. This sample was included in a study of PD-1 blockade in classical Hodgkin lymphoma (dated by TCRdb to the early 2020s). In terms of the full investigation: Nivolumab dosing was 3 mg/kg intravenously every 2 weeks, continuing until either disease progression or unacceptable toxicity. The study used CyTOF and TCR beta sequencing to define a peripheral blood immune signature of response to PD-1 blockade in classical Hodgkin lymphoma. Study-wide conclusions, independent of this receptor: The study was restricted to a single clinical trial cohort, and the causes of repertoire differences, possibly disease activity or prior therapy, were left undefined. Patients starting nivolumab less than 1 year after ASCT had lower diversity and were excluded from later analyses to avoid confounding by immune reconstitution. Among trial patients, those achieving complete response had baseline diversity similar to that of newly diagnosed patients, while diversity was significantly lower in partial responders and progressors. Baseline TCR diversity was reported as lower in newly diagnosed patients than in healthy donors, and lower still in relapsed/refractory patients. By C4D1, a significant rise was seen in CD4+ TCR diversity but not in CD8+ TCR diversity (p=0.0027 vs p=0.16), and the rise was most apparent among complete responders (p=0.02).

Genomic DNA was extracted with the Qiagen DNeasy kit from unsorted PBMCs and from negatively selected CD4+ and CD8+ fractions. Amplification of TCR beta CDR3 regions was done by immunoSEQ multiplex PCR with primers that anneal to V and J segments. Amplification bias was minimized using a synthetic immune receptor repertoire, and residual bias was removed computationally after sequencing. In the original analysis: Repertoire diversity was quantified as the Shannon entropy index using custom Python scripts. The unsorted, CD4+ and CD8+ repertoires were each analyzed separately, with the exception of combined analyses, where CD4+ and CD8+ sequences were merged in silico. A clone counted as expanded when the clone's frequency after treatment rose at least 2-fold relative to C1D1, and clones undetected at baseline were given a pseudocount of 0.5. Clones with 0 or 1 copy at C1D1 were classified as singleton clones, and clones with 2 or more copies were classified as non-singleton clones. Clones expanded in unsorted samples were annotated as CD4+, CD8+ or unknown by matching protein sequences in sorted samples from the same patient. Wilcoxon tests were applied to paired samples to test diversity changes from C1D1 to C4D1. Held by TCRdb, this immuneACCESS table contains in-frame sequences only and omits some clones. Under half of the omission traces to an unresolved V gene where checked; the cause of the rest is unknown. V and J calls and clone size are those listed in that table; D and trimming were worked out from the DNA. This sample comprises about 41,000 clones, 69% of them detected only once. Around 2.4% of the sample rests with the top ten.

The time point tag for this specimen amounts to: cycle 4 day 1 (C4D1), after 5 to 7 weeks of nivolumab. All trial patients had relapsed after autologous stem cell transplantation, with cohorts A, B and C differing in prior brentuximab vedotin exposure. The trial cohort included 45 to 65 patients with relapsed/refractory classical Hodgkin lymphoma, and each patient had a best overall response of complete response, partial response or progressive disease. Trial patients were treated with single-agent nivolumab in the multi-cohort phase II CheckMate 205 trial. Best overall response was determined by an independent review committee according to the 2007 International Working Group response criteria. Trial PBMCs were collected immediately before nivolumab initiation (C1D1) and during therapy at cycle 2 day 1 and cycle 4 day 1. Peripheral blood was collected in 8 mL Vacutainer Cell Preparation Tubes, from which PBMCs were isolated by centrifugation and then cryopreserved.

The origin of this receptor is a human donor with classical Hodgkin lymphoma. Here the sequenced sample was peripheral blood mononuclear cells (PBMCs), taken before the fourth cycle of nivolumab.

The CDR3 reads as follows: CASSLLKGAPSEQYF. At the DNA level, the sequence is TGTGCCAGCAGTTTACTGAAGGGGGCCCCCTCCGAGCAGTACTTC. The chain is assembled from TRBV28 and TRBJ2-7; the junction holds 7 bases that match TRBD1. The germline V gene yields MDHEN for CDR1 and SYDVKM for CDR2. Trimming takes 2 bases off V and 6 bases off J; junction bases not matched to a gene: 10. The CDR3 contains 15 residues, cysteine and phenylalanine counted. Only the CDR3 DNA is retained, 45 bases long and in frame from the first base.